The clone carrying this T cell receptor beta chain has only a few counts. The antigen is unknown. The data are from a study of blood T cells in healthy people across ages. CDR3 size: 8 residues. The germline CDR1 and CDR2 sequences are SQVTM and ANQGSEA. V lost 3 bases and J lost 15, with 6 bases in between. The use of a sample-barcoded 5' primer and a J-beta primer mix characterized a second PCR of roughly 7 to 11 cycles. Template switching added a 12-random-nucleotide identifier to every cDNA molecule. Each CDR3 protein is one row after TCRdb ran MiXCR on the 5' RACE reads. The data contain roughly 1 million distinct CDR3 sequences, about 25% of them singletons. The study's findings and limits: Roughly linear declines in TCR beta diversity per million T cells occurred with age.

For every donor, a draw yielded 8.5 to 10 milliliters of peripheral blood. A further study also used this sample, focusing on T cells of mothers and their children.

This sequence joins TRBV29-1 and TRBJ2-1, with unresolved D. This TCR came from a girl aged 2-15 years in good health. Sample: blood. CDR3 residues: CSVDSGFF. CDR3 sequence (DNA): TGCAGCGTTGATTCGGGGTTCTTC.